This is a list of T cell receptor beta chains from one sample in a study of blood T cell repertoires in COVID-19. Assay: immunoSEQ multiplex PCR; the TCRdb copy retains only in-frame clones and omits some. This repertoire shows about 68,000 clones, over 75% found once; its top ten account for 2.5% to 3%. The sequencing input was peripheral blood. The source of these receptors is a man in his forties or fifties with acute or convalescent COVID-19. CDR3s include the opening cysteine and the closing phenylalanine or tryptophan. Each record gives: clone size, V gene, J gene, D gene, CDR3 protein, CDR3 DNA. The D gene is left open where the match is weak. The size field is filled for only some rows; it gives once, few, many or a size class.

NA	TRBV28	TRBJ1-2	NA	CASSWGEGELPLGYTF	TGTGCCAGCAGTTGGGGGGAGGGTGAGCTCCCCCTGGGCTACACCTTC
NA	TRBV25-1	TRBJ1-2	NA	CASRNRRGGYTF	TGTGCCAGCCGGAACAGGCGGGGTGGCTACACCTTC
once	TRBV28	TRBJ2-7	TRBD2	CASGTSGSYEQYF	TGTGCCAGCGGGACTAGCGGGTCCTACGAGCAGTACTTC
NA	TRBV12-3/TRBV12-4	TRBJ1-1	NA	CASSSKTEAFF	TGTGCCAGCAGTTCAAAAACTGAAGCTTTCTTT
NA	TRBV7-2	TRBJ2-3	NA	CASSSPYTDTQYF	TGTGCCAGCAGCTCGCCCTACACAGATACGCAGTATTTT
once	TRBV28	TRBJ2-3	NA	CASSAGTDTQYF	TGTGCCAGCAGTGCAGGGACAGATACGCAGTATTTT
NA	TRBV4-3	TRBJ1-2	NA	CASSQDIVGSVYGYTF	TGCGCCAGCAGCCAAGATATTGTCGGGAGCGTTTATGGCTACACCTTC
NA	TRBV28	TRBJ2-7	NA	CASSAGVGEQYF	TGTGCCAGCAGTGCAGGGGTCGGCGAGCAGTACTTC
NA	TRBV4-1	TRBJ2-2	TRBD2	CASSQSGLAGASGELFF	TGCGCCAGCAGCCAATCCGGACTAGCGGGAGCCAGCGGGGAGCTGTTTTTT
few	TRBV9	TRBJ1-6	NA	CASSVGGGNSPLHF	TGTGCCAGCAGCGTAGGGGGGGGGAATTCACCCCTCCACTTT
once	TRBV19	TRBJ2-1	TRBD2	CASSPRLADNEQFF	TGTGCCAGTAGTCCCCGACTAGCGGACAATGAGCAGTTCTTC
few	TRBV7-6	TRBJ2-2	NA	CASSFSGVGGELFF	TGTGCCAGCAGCTTCTCAGGGGTGGGCGGGGAGCTGTTTTTT
once	TRBV11-3	TRBJ2-7	NA	CASSYGRYEQYF	TGTGCCAGCAGTTATGGCCGCTACGAGCAGTACTTC
once	TRBV19	TRBJ1-1	NA	CASSRPSGVNTEAFF	TGTGCCAGTAGTAGACCCAGCGGGGTGAACACTGAAGCTTTCTTT
NA	TRBV6-5	TRBJ1-2	NA	CASSNTGQNYYGYTF	TGTGCCAGCAGTAATACCGGACAGAATTACTATGGCTACACCTTC
NA	TRBV29-1	TRBJ1-1	NA	CSAITGNTEAFF	TGCAGCGCCATAACAGGGAACACTGAAGCTTTCTTT
NA	TRBV28	TRBJ1-5	TRBD1	CASRYVDREVNQPQHF	TGTGCCAGCAGATACGTTGACAGGGAAGTCAATCAGCCCCAGCATTTT
few	TRBV6-5	TRBJ1-2	TRBD1	CASRTTGSNYGYTF	TGTGCCAGCAGAACGACAGGGTCTAACTATGGCTACACCTTC
NA	TRBV6-5	TRBJ2-1	NA	CASEEYQEQFF	TGTGCCAGCGAGGAATATCAGGAGCAGTTCTTC
NA	TRBV7-9	TRBJ1-1	NA	CASSPRTVSGTEAFF	TGTGCCAGCAGCCCCCGGACAGTCTCGGGCACTGAAGCTTTCTTT
NA	TRBV11-2	TRBJ2-7	TRBD1	CASSFFRGPTYEQYF	TGTGCCAGCAGCTTCTTCAGGGGGCCCACCTACGAGCAGTACTTC
NA	TRBV12-3/TRBV12-4	TRBJ2-1	NA	CASSFRGGQFF	TGTGCCAGCAGTTTTAGGGGGGGACAGTTCTTC
NA	TRBV6-2/TRBV6-3	TRBJ2-5	NA	CASSYRTSYQETQYF	TGTGCCAGCAGTTACAGGACTTCGTACCAAGAGACCCAGTACTTC
NA	TRBV7-7	TRBJ2-5	NA	CASSLNYGETQYF	TGTGCCAGCAGCTTAAACTACGGGGAGACCCAGTACTTC
once	TRBV5-1	TRBJ2-3	TRBD2	CASRAKVLAGSTDTQYF	TGCGCCAGCCGTGCTAAGGTGTTAGCGGGTAGCACAGATACGCAGTATTTT
NA	TRBV27	TRBJ1-1	NA	CASSSHHNTEAFF	TGTGCCAGCAGTTCACACCATAACACTGAAGCTTTCTTT
NA	TRBV5-6	TRBJ2-2	NA	CASSGPTGWRGEITGELFF	TGTGCCAGCAGCGGCCCGACAGGGTGGCGGGGAGAAATCACCGGGGAGCTGTTTTTT
NA	TRBV4-3	TRBJ1-6	NA	CASSQDSVNSPLHF	TGCGCCAGCAGCCAAGATTCAGTTAATTCACCCCTCCACTTT
NA	TRBV19	TRBJ1-4	TRBD1	CASNTGQGGTNEKLFF	TGTGCCAGTAATACCGGACAGGGGGGAACTAATGAAAAACTGTTTTTT
NA	TRBV11-2	TRBJ2-7	NA	CASSPTGPPGNEQYF	TGTGCCAGCAGCCCCACCGGACCGCCGGGGAACGAGCAGTACTTC
NA	TRBV29-1	TRBJ2-7	TRBD1	CSVTHRGSSYEQYF	TGCAGCGTGACCCACAGGGGTAGCTCCTACGAGCAGTACTTC
NA	TRBV27	TRBJ1-3	NA	CASKSTGEDTIYF	TGTGCCAGCAAATCGACAGGCGAAGACACCATATATTTT
NA	TRBV2	TRBJ1-1	NA	CASSGPRAKSRNTEAFF	TGTGCCAGCAGTGGCCCCAGGGCAAAAAGTAGGAACACTGAAGCTTTCTTT
NA	TRBV18	TRBJ2-2	NA	CASSPGQYTGELFF	TGTGCCAGCTCACCAGGACAGTACACCGGGGAGCTGTTTTTT
NA	TRBV6-5	TRBJ1-5	NA	CASSYLGGAQHF	TGTGCCAGCAGTTACCTAGGAGGGGCCCAGCATTTT
NA	TRBV7-9	TRBJ1-1	NA	CASSLVVSSRGTEAFF	TGTGCCAGCAGCTTAGTTGTCAGCTCCCGGGGCACTGAAGCTTTCTTT
NA	TRBV20-1	TRBJ2-3	NA	CSATDLSGLGTDTQYF	TGCAGTGCTACTGACCTTTCTGGGCTGGGCACAGATACGCAGTATTTT
NA	TRBV5-1	TRBJ2-7	NA	CASSSDTGLPYEQYF	TGCGCCAGCAGCTCGGACACGGGACTGCCCTACGAGCAGTACTTC
once	TRBV9	TRBJ2-7	TRBD2	CASSRTSDRWGVEQYF	TGTGCCAGCAGCAGGACTAGCGACAGGTGGGGAGTCGAGCAGTACTTC
NA	TRBV4-2	TRBJ1-2	NA	CASSSSPTGLDLVGYTF	TGTGCCAGCAGCTCAAGCCCTACAGGGCTTGATTTAGTAGGCTACACCTTC
NA	TRBV7-7	TRBJ2-2	TRBD2	CASSSGLAGSGELFF	TGTGCTAGCAGCTCGGGACTAGCGGGATCAGGGGAGCTGTTTTTT
NA	TRBV19	TRBJ1-1	TRBD1	CASSTIRDSLTEAFF	TGTGCCAGTAGTACCATCCGGGACAGTCTCACTGAAGCTTTCTTT
NA	TRBV4-3	TRBJ2-3	NA	CASSQASKTSTDTQYF	TGCGCCAGCAGCCAAGCTAGCAAAACTAGCACAGATACGCAGTATTTT